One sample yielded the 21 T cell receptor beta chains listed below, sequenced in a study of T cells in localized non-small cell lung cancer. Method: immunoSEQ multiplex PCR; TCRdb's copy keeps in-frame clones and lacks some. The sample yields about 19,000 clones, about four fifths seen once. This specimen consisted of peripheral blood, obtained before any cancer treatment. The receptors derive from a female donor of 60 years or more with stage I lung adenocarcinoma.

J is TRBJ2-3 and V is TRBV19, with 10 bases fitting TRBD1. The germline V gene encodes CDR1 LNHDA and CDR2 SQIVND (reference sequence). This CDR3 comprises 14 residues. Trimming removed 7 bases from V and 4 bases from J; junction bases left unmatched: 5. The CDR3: CASNRDRGADTQYF. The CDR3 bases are TGTGCCAGTAACCGGGACAGGGGTGCAGATACGCAGTATTTT.

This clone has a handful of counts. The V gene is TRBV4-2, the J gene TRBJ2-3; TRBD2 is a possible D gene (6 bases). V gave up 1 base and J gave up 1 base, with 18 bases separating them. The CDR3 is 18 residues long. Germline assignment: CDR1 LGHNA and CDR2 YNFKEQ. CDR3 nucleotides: TGTGCCAGCAGCCAAGCTGGATTGGCGGGGCTCGGCACAGATACGCAGTATTTT. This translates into CASSQAGLAGLGTDTQYF.

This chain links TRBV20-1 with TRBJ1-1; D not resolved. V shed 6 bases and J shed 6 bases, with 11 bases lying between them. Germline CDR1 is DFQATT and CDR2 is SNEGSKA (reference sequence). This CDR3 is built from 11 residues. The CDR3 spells CSALRRSEAFF. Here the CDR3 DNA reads TGCAGTGCCCTCCGGAGATCTGAAGCTTTCTTT.

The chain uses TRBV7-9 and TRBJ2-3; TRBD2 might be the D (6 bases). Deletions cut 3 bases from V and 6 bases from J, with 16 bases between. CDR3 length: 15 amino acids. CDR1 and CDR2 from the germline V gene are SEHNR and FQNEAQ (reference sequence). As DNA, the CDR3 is TGTGCCAGCAGCTTTGGCGGGGACCCTGGGGATACGCAGTATTTT. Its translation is CASSFGGDPGDTQYF.

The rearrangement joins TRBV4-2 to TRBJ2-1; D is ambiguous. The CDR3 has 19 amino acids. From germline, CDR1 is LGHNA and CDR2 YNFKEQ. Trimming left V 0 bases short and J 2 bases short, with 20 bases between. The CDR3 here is CASSQDLGRRGKTYNEQFF. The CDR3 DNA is TGTGCCAGCAGCCAAGATCTTGGACGGAGAGGAAAGACCTACAATGAGCAGTTCTTC.

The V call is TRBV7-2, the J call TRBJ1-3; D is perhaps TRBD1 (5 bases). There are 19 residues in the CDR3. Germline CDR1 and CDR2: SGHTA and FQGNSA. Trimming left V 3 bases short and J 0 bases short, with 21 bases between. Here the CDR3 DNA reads TGTGCCAGCAGCTTCACAGGCATTATGTTTGCCCACTCTGGAAACACCATATATTTT. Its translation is CASSFTGIMFAHSGNTIYF.

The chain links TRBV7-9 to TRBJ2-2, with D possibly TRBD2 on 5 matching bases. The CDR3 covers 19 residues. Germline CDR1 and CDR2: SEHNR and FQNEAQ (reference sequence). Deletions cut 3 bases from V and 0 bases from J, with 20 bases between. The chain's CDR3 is CASSFEGSWTIPNTGELFF. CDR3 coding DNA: TGTGCCAGCAGCTTCGAGGGATCCTGGACGATACCGAACACCGGGGAGCTGTTTTTT.

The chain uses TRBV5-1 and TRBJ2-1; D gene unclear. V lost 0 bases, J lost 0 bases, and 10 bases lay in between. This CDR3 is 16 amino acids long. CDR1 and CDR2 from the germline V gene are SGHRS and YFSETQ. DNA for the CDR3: TGCGCCAGCAGCTTGGCGGCGTCCAGCTCCTACAATGAGCAGTTCTTC. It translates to CASSLAASSSYNEQFF.

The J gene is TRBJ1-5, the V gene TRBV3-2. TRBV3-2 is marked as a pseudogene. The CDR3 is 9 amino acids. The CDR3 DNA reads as TGTGCCAGATATCAGCCCCAGCATTTT. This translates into CARYQPQHF.

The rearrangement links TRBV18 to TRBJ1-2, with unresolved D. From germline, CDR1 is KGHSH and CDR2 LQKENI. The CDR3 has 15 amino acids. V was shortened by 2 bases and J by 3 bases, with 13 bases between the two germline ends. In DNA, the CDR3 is TGTGCCAGCTCACCAGGATCGACCTCTGACTATGGCTACACCTTC. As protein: CASSPGSTSDYGYTF. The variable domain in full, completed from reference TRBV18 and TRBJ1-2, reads NAGVMQNPRHLVRRRGQEARLRCSPMKGHSHVYWYRQLPEEGLKFMVYLQKENIIDESGMPKERFSAEFPKEGPSILRIQQVVRGDSAAYFCASSPGSTSDYGYTFGSGTRLTVV.

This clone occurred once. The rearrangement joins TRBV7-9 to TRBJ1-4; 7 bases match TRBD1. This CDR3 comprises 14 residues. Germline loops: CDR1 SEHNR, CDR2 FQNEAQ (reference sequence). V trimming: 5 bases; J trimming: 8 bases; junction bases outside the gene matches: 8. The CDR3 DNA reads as TGTGCCAGCAGCCTGACAGGGTCACGGGAAAAACTGTTTTTT. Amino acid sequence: CASSLTGSREKLFF.

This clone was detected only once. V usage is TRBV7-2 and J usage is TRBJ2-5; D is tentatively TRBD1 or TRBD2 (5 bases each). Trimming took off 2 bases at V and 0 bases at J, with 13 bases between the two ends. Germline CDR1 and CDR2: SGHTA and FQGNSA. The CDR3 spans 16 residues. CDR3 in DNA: TGTGCCAGCAGCTTAATATGGGACGGCAACCAAGAGACCCAGTACTTC. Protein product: CASSLIWDGNQETQYF.

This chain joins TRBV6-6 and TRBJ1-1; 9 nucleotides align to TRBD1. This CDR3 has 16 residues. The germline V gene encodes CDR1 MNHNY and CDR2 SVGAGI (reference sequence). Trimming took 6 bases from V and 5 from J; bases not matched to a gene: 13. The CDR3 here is CASSPGQGRSLTEAFF. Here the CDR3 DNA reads TGTGCCAGCAGCCCGGGACAGGGTCGGTCTTTAACTGAAGCTTTCTTT.

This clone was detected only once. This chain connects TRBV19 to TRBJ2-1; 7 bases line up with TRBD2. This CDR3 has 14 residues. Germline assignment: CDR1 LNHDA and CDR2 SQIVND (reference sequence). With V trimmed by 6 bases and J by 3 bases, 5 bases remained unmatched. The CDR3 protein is CASRGLAVYNEQFF. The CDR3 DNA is TGTGCCAGTAGAGGGCTAGCGGTCTACAATGAGCAGTTCTTC.

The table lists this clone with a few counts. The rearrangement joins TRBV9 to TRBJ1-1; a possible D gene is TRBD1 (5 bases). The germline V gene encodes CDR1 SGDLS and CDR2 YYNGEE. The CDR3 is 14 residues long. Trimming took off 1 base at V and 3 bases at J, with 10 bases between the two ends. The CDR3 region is CASSVRGRDTEAFF. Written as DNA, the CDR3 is TGTGCCAGCAGCGTAAGGGGAAGAGACACTGAAGCTTTCTTT.

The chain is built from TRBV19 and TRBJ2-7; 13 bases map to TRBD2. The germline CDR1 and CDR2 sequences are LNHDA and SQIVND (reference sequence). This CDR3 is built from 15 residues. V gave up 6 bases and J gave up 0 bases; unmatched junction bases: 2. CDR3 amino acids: CASRTSGGSSYEQYF. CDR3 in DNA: TGTGCCAGTAGGACTAGCGGGGGGAGCTCCTACGAGCAGTACTTC.

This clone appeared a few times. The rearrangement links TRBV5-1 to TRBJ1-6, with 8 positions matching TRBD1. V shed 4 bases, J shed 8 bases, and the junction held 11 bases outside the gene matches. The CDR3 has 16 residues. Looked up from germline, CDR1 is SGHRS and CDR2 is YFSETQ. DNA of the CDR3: TGCGCCAGCAGCCTAAACTCCGGGACAGGCCATTCACCCCTCCACTTT. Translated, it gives CASSLNSGTGHSPLHF.

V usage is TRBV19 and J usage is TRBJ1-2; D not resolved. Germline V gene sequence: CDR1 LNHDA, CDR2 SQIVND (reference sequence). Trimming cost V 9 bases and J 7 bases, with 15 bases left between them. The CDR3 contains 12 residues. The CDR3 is CASTGSTSGYTF. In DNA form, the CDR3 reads TGTGCCAGCACCGGGTCCACCAGTGGCTACACCTTC.

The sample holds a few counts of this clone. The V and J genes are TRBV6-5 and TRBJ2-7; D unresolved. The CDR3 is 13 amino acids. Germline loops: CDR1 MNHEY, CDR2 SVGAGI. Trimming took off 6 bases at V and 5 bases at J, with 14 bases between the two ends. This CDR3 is CASSPYPRDEQYF. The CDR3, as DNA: TGTGCCAGCAGCCCATACCCCCGGGACGAGCAGTACTTC.

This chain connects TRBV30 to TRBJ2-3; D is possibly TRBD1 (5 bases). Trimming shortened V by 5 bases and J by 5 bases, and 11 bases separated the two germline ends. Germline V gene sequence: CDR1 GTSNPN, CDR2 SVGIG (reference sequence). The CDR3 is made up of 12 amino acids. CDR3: CAWADTGDTQYF. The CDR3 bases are TGTGCCTGGGCCGATACAGGAGATACGCAGTATTTT. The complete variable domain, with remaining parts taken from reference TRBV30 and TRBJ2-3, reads SQTIHQWPATLVQPVGSPLSLECTVEGTSNPNLYWYRQAAGRGLQLLFYSVGIGQISSEVPQNLSASRPQDRQFILSSKKLLLSDSGFYLCAWADTGDTQYFGPGTRLTVL.

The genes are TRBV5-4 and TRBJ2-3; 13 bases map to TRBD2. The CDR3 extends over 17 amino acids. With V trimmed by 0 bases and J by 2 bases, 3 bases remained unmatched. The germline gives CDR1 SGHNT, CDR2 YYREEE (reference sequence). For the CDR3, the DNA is TGTGCCAGCAGCTTGGCACTAGCGGGGGGGTTCACAGATACGCAGTATTTT. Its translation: CASSLALAGGFTDTQYF.